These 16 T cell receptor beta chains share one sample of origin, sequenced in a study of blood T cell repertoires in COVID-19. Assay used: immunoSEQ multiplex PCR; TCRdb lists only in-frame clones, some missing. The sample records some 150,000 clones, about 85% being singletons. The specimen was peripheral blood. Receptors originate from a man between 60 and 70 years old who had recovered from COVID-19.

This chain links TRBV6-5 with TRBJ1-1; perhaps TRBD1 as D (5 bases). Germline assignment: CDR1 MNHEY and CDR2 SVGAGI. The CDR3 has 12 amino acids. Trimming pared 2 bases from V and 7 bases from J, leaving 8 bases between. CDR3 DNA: TGTGCCAGCAGTTACGATAGGGGTGAAGCTTTCTTT. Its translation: CASSYDRGEAFF.

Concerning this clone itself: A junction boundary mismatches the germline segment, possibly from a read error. CDR3 nucleotides: TGTGCTAGCAGCCCCGACAGGGGAACCGGGGAGCTGTTTTTT. Its protein is CASSPDRGTGELFF. The chain uses TRBV7-7 and TRBJ2-2, with 8 bases identical to TRBD1. CDR1 and CDR2 (germline): SSHAT, FNYEAQ (reference sequence). This CDR3 is built from 14 residues.

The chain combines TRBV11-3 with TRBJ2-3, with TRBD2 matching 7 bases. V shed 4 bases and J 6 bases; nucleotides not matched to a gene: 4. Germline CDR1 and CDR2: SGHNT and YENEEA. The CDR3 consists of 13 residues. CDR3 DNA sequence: TGTGCCAGCAGCTGGGGGGGAGGGGATACGCAGTATTTT. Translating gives CASSWGGGDTQYF. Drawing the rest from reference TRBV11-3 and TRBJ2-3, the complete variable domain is EAGVVQSPRYKIIEKKQPVAFWCNPISGHNTLYWYLQNLGQGPELLIRYENEEAVDDSQLPKDRFSAERLKGVDSTLKIQPAELGDSAVYLCASSWGGGDTQYFGPGTRLTVL.

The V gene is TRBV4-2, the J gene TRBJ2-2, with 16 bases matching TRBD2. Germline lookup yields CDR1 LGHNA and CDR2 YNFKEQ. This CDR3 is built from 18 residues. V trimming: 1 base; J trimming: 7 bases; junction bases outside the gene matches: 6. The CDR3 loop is CASSQVGTSGGAFGELFF. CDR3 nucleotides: TGTGCCAGCAGCCAAGTGGGGACTAGCGGGGGGGCTTTCGGGGAGCTGTTTTTT.

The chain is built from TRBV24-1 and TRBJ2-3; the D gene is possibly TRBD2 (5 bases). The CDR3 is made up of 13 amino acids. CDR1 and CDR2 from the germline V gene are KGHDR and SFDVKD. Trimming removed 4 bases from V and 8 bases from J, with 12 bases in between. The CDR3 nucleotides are TGTGCCACCAGTGACGGGAAAATTGCTACGCAGTATTTT. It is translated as CATSDGKIATQYF.

In nucleotides, the CDR3 is TGTGCCAGCAGTGAAGCGGAAGGACAGACGTCACCCCTCCACTTT. This sequence encodes CASSEAEGQTSPLHF. The V call is TRBV6-1, the J call TRBJ1-6; weak D call: TRBD1 (6 bases). The CDR3 has 15 amino acids. Trimming took 0 bases from V and 10 from J, leaving 13 bases between them. CDR1 is MNHNS, CDR2 SASEGT, per germline.

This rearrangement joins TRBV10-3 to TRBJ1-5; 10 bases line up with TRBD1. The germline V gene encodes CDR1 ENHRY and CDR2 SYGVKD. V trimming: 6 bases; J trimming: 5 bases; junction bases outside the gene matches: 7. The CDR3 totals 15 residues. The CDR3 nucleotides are TGTGCCATCAGGGGGTCGGGGACAGGGGATCAGCCCCAGCATTTT. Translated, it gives CAIRGSGTGDQPQHF.

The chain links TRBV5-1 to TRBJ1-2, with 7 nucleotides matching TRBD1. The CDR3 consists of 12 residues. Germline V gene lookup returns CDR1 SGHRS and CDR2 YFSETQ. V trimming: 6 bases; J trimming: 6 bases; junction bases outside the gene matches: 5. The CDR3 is CASTFTGDGYTF. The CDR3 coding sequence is TGCGCCAGCACCTTCACAGGGGATGGCTACACCTTC. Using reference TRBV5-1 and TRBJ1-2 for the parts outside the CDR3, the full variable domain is KAGVTQTPRYLIKTRGQQVTLSCSPISGHRSVSWYQQTPGQGLQFLFEYFSETQRNKGNFPGRFSGRQFSNSRSEMNVSTLELGDSALYLCASTFTGDGYTFGSGTRLTVV.

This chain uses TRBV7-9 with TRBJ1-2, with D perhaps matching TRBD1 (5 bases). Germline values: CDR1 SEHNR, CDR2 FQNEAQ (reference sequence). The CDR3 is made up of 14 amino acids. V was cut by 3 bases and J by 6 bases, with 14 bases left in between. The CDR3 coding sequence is TGTGCCAGCAGCTTTTTAACAGGTCACGATGGCTACACCTTC. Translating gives CASSFLTGHDGYTF.

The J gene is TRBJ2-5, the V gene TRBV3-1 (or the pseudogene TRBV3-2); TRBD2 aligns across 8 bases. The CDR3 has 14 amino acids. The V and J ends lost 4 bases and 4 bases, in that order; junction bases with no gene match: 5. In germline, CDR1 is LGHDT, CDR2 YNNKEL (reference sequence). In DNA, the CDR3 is TGTGCCAGCAGCCCCCGGACTAGCTCAGAGACCCAGTACTTC. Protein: CASSPRTSSETQYF.

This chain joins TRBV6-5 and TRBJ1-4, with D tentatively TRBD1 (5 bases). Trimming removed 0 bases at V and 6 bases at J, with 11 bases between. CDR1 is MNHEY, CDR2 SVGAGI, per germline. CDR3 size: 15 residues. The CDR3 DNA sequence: TGTGCCAGCAGTTACTCGGCAGGGTATTATGAAAAACTGTTTTTT. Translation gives CASSYSAGYYEKLFF.

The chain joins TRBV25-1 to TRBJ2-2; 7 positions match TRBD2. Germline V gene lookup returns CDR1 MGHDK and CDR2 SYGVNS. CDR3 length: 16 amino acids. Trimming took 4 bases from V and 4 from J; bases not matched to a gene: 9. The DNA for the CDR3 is TGTGCCAGCAGTGCCCCTCAGCGGGGAGCCACCGGGGAGCTGTTTTTT. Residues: CASSAPQRGATGELFF. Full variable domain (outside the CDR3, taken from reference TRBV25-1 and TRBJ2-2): EADIYQTPRYLVIGTGKKITLECSQTMGHDKMYWYQQDPGMELHLIHYSYGVNSTEKGDLSSESTVSRIRTEHFPLTLESARPSHTSQYLCASSAPQRGATGELFFGEGSRLTVL.

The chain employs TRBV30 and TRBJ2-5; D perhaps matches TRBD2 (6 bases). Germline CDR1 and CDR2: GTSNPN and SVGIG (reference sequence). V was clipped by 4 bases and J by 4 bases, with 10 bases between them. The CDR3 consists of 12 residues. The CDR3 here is CAWTGGAETQYF. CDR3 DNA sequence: TGTGCCTGGACCGGCGGGGCAGAGACCCAGTACTTC.

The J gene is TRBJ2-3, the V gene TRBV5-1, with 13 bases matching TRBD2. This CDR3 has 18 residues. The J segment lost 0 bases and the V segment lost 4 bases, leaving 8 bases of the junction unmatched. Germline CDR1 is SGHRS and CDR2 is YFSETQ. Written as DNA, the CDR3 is TGCGCCAGCAGCCTGGGACTAGCGGGGACTCTTAGCACAGATACGCAGTATTTT. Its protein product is CASSLGLAGTLSTDTQYF.

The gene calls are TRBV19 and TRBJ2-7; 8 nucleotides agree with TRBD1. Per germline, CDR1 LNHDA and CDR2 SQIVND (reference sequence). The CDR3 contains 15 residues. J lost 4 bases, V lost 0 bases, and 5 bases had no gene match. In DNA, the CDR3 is TGTGCCAGTAGTATAGACCGGACAGGGTTGTACGAGCAGTACTTC. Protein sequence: CASSIDRTGLYEQYF.

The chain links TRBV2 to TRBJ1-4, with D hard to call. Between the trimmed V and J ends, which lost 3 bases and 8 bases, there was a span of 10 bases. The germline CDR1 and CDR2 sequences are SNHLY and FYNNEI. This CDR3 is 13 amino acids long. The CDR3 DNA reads TGTGCCAGCAGTGATACCAGCGCCGAAAAACTGTTTTTT. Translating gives CASSDTSAEKLFF.